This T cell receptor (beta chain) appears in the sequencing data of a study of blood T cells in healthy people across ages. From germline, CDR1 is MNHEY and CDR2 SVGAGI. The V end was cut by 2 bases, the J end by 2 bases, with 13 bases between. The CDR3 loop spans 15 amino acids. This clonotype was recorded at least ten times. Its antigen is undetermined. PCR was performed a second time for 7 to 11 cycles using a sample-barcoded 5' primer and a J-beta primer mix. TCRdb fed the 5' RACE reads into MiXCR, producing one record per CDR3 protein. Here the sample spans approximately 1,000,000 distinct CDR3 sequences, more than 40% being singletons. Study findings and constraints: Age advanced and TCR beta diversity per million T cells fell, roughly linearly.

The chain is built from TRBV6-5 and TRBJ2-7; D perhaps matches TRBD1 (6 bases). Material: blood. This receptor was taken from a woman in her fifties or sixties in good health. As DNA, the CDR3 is TGTGCCAGCAGTTACGGATATCAGGGGACCTACGAGCAGTACTTC. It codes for CASSYGYQGTYEQYF.